A selection of T cell receptor beta chains follows, all from one sample in a study of CXCR3-negative and CXCR3-positive naive CD8 T cells. TCRdb reprocessed the 5' RACE reads and stores each CDR3 protein as one record, lacking DNA. The table gives 100,000 to 150,000 distinct CDR3 sequences; the top ten clones make up 0.5% to 0.75% of it. Sequenced material: naive CXCR3+ CD8+ T cells from blood. The receptors were gathered from a human donor in good health. Some clones in this sample may be carry-over from other donors' samples. Both conserved end residues are part of each CDR3.

TRBV14,TRBJ2-7,CASSPRGQGSYEQYF
TRBV7-9,TRBJ2-1,CASSPGLAGYNEQFF
TRBV19,TRBJ2-7,CASRRRIYEQYF
TRBV28,TRBJ2-5,CASNPDGQETQYF
TRBV12-3/TRBV12-4,TRBJ1-5,CASTLDQANQPQHF
TRBV7-9,TRBJ2-5,CASSPADTGLWGTQYF
TRBV28,TRBJ2-7,CASSSNIIGLSYEQYF
TRBV29-1,TRBJ1-2,CSVERGLDYGYTF
TRBV5-1,TRBJ2-7,CASSLAWGTYEQYF
TRBV29-1,TRBJ1-2,CSVGGEDRAAGYTF
TRBV6-2/TRBV6-3,TRBJ1-1,CASSSGSGGTEAFF
TRBV20-1,TRBJ2-2,CSARHWTASLPGELFF
TRBV3-1,TRBJ2-1,CASSSLGGPSYNEQFF
TRBV30,TRBJ1-1,CAWSSGTGGEAFF
TRBV14,TRBJ2-2,CASSQEGLAEIQGELFF
TRBV21-1,TRBJ1-5,CARFSYRGGPQHF
TRBV7-9,TRBJ2-4,CASSQRVGENIQYF
TRBV11-2,TRBJ2-1,CASSLGLAGASWDYNEQFF
TRBV28,TRBJ2-1,CASSLAGTSYNEQFF
TRBV15,TRBJ2-7,CATSNRDGPYEQYF
TRBV29-1,TRBJ2-1,CSVELAGGEYEQFF
TRBV11-2,TRBJ2-1,CASSLVEGLADNEQFF
TRBV10-2,TRBJ1-2,CASSESVPYGYTF
TRBV30,TRBJ2-5,CAWRGQGQETQYF
TRBV28,TRBJ1-2,CASSPRVNYGYTF
TRBV7-9,TRBJ2-7,CASSHPGQGSSYEQYF
TRBV7-9,TRBJ2-1,CARASGNDEQFF
TRBV6-2/TRBV6-3,TRBJ1-2,CASSNENIYGYTF
TRBV11-2,TRBJ2-7,CASEGVGYEQYF
TRBV7-8,TRBJ1-1,CASSLGQGAGRNTEAFF
TRBV12-3/TRBV12-4,TRBJ2-7,CASSPSGVRDDEQYF
TRBV7-9,TRBJ2-1,CASSLPTDGMEQFF
TRBV29-1,TRBJ2-5,CSVEGTSFFRVQETQYF
TRBV25-1,TRBJ1-1,CASNLGTEAFF
TRBV11-3,TRBJ2-7,CASSLGRGRGNEQYF
TRBV28,TRBJ2-2,CASSLWGGRNTGELFF
TRBV11-3,TRBJ2-1,CASSSGNEQFF
TRBV7-9,TRBJ2-7,CASSLSARAYEQYF
TRBV11-2,TRBJ1-2,CASSLTTNGYTF
TRBV12-3/TRBV12-4,TRBJ2-1,CASSFSGGAGWNNEQFF
TRBV5-1,TRBJ2-3,CASSLEGGIPDTQYF
TRBV7-2,TRBJ2-7,CASSLAGGPYEQYF
TRBV28,TRBJ2-1,CASTRLAVDYNEQFF
TRBV20-1,TRBJ2-7,CSARGRTTVGFYEQYF
TRBV29-1,TRBJ2-1,CSVDKDYNEQFF
TRBV29-1,TRBJ1-1,CSVDGTVTEAFF
TRBV3-1,TRBJ1-6,CASSQDLEIWGSSSYNSPLHF
TRBV29-1,TRBJ1-2,CSVLIGSYGYTF
TRBV4-2,TRBJ1-2,CASSQDERVGGYTF
TRBV5-4,TRBJ1-1,CASSLGTVLMNTEAFF
TRBV29-1,TRBJ2-1,CSVEWPYNEQFF
TRBV28,TRBJ2-7,CASSSIQGDPPYEQYF
TRBV5-6,TRBJ2-7,CASSFGTAYEQYF